This T cell receptor beta chain is from a study of blood T cells in healthy people across ages. V lost 1 base and J 7 bases, leaving 9 bases between the germline ends. The CDR3 is 13 residues long. Germline CDR1 SGHRS, CDR2 YFSETQ. A J-beta primer mix and a sample-barcoded 5' primer were used in a second PCR of roughly 6 to 11 cycles. TCRdb reanalysed the 5' RACE reads using MiXCR and keeps one entry per CDR3 protein. This sample has about 750,000 distinct CDR3 sequences, with 40% to 65% found just once. The source is an elderly man in good health. This sequence joins TRBV5-1 and TRBJ2-1, with TRBD1 as a possible D gene (5 bases). Source material: blood. The chain's CDR3 is CASSLTGRNEQFF. The DNA of the CDR3 is TGCGCCAGCAGCTTGACAGGAAGAAATGAGCAGTTCTTC.